Listed below are T cell receptor beta chains from one sample, sequenced in a study of blood T cell repertoires in COVID-19. Libraries were prepared by immunoSEQ multiplex PCR; TCRdb keeps only in-frame clonotypes and omits some of them. The table has 310,000 or so clones, around nine tenths seen once; the top ten hold under 6%. Input material: PBMCs or T cells enriched from blood (not recorded which). These receptors originate from a woman between 25 and 40 years old who had recovered from COVID-19. Both conserved end residues are part of each CDR3. D genes are given only for firm matches. Clone size is given for some rows only: seen once, a few or many times, or a class if the clone is expanded.

V gene,J gene,D gene,clone size,CDR3 protein,CDR3 DNA
TRBV3-1/TRBV3-2,TRBJ1-5,TRBD1,-,CASSQGQNSNQPQHF,TGTGCCAGCAGCCAGGGACAGAATAGCAATCAGCCCCAGCATTTT
TRBV6-5,TRBJ1-2,-,-,CASSLFGGQDYGYTF,TGTGCCAGCAGTCTGTTCGGGGGGCAGGACTATGGCTACACCTTC
TRBV5-4,TRBJ2-7,TRBD1,-,CASSSGTGGYEQYF,TGTGCCAGCAGCTCCGGGACAGGGGGTTACGAGCAGTACTTC
TRBV30,TRBJ2-7,-,-,CAWSPSGRGQTYEQYF,TGTGCCTGGAGCCCCTCCGGCAGGGGACAAACCTACGAGCAGTACTTC
TRBV9,TRBJ1-6,-,-,CASSVGLAGFDNSPLHF,TGTGCCAGCAGCGTAGGTCTGGCGGGGTTTGATAATTCACCCCTCCACTTT
TRBV5-1,TRBJ2-5,-,-,CASSAALETQYF,TGCGCCAGCAGCGCGGCTTTAGAGACCCAGTACTTC
TRBV10-3,TRBJ1-1,-,-,CAIGESRGTEAFF,TGTGCCATCGGGGAAAGTAGGGGCACTGAAGCTTTCTTT
TRBV5-1,TRBJ1-5,TRBD1,-,CASSSQTGQPQHF,TGCGCCAGCAGCTCCCAGACAGGGCAGCCCCAGCATTTT
TRBV10-3,TRBJ2-1,-,-,CAIRRQGNYNEQFF,TGTGCCATCAGGCGGCAGGGGAACTACAATGAGCAGTTCTTC
TRBV9,TRBJ1-4,-,-,CASSVTGITNEKLFF,TGTGCCAGCAGCGTCACAGGGATTACTAATGAAAAACTGTTTTTT
TRBV4-1,TRBJ1-5,TRBD1,-,CASSQEQGAGNQPQHF,TGCGCCAGCAGCCAAGAACAGGGGGCAGGCAATCAGCCCCAGCATTTT
TRBV28,TRBJ2-1,-,once,CASSLGPAYNEQFF,TGTGCCAGCAGTTTGGGGCCAGCCTACAATGAGCAGTTCTTC
TRBV2,TRBJ2-3,TRBD1,once,CASRTGGTDTQYF,TGTGCCAGCAGGACAGGGGGCACGGATACGCAGTATTTT
TRBV3-1/TRBV3-2,TRBJ1-2,-,-,CASSRPGTGTIPYGYTF,TGTGCCAGCAGCCGCCCCGGCACAGGGACAATTCCCTATGGCTACACCTTC
TRBV29-1,TRBJ1-1,TRBD1,-,CSVQTGSNTEAFF,TGCAGCGTTCAGACAGGGTCCAACACTGAAGCTTTCTTT
TRBV30,TRBJ2-1,TRBD2,-,CACGLANEQFF,TGTGCCTGCGGACTAGCCAATGAGCAGTTCTTC
TRBV14,TRBJ1-1,-,-,CASSQDQGGWNTEAFF,TGTGCCAGCAGCCAAGATCAAGGAGGGTGGAACACTGAAGCTTTCTTT
TRBV11-2,TRBJ2-5,-,-,CASSLVGGGYQETQYF,TGTGCCAGCAGCTTAGTAGGTGGGGGGTACCAAGAGACCCAGTACTTC
TRBV9,TRBJ2-2,TRBD2,few,CASSVGAGGTGELFF,TGTGCCAGCAGCGTAGGAGCGGGAGGCACCGGGGAGCTGTTTTTT
TRBV6-5,TRBJ1-5,TRBD1,once,CASSWTGWGGNQPQHF,TGTGCCAGCAGTTGGACAGGGTGGGGCGGCAATCAGCCCCAGCATTTT
TRBV6-1,TRBJ2-7,TRBD1,-,CASSVGRTGDYYEQYF,TGTGCCAGCAGTGTGGGACGGACAGGGGATTACTACGAGCAGTACTTC
TRBV10-3,TRBJ1-2,-,-,CAIKDPGGGGYTF,TGTGCCATCAAAGACCCGGGCGGGGGTGGCTACACCTTC
TRBV19,TRBJ1-2,TRBD1,-,CASSMTGALGYGYTF,TGTGCCAGTAGTATGACAGGGGCTCTTGGTTATGGCTACACCTTC
TRBV27,TRBJ1-2,-,once,CASSLGGDVYGYTF,TGTGCCAGCAGTTTAGGGGGGGATGTCTATGGCTACACCTTC
TRBV21-1,TRBJ1-5,-,-,CASTRQNRQNQPQHF,TGTGCCAGCACTAGGCAAAACCGACAGAATCAGCCCCAGCATTTT
TRBV19,TRBJ1-3,-,-,CASSMDSSGAPGNTIYF,TGTGCCAGTAGTATGGATAGCTCAGGGGCTCCTGGAAACACCATATATTTT
TRBV15,TRBJ2-7,TRBD2,few,CATRTERGDSYEQYF,TGTGCCACCAGAACTGAGCGGGGAGACTCCTACGAGCAGTACTTC
TRBV18,TRBJ2-3,-,-,CASSPGLGGDTQYF,TGTGCCAGCTCACCAGGCTTGGGGGGAGATACGCAGTATTTT
TRBV9,TRBJ1-6,TRBD1,-,CASRARTGRPLHF,TGTGCCAGCAGAGCTCGGACAGGCAGACCCCTCCACTTT
TRBV18,TRBJ2-3,-,-,CASSPQTVSTDTQYF,TGTGCCAGCTCACCTCAGACAGTGAGCACAGATACGCAGTATTTT
TRBV5-1,TRBJ1-1,TRBD1,-,CASSPQGVVAEAFF,TGCGCCAGCAGCCCCCAGGGGGTTGTCGCTGAAGCTTTCTTT
TRBV5-1,TRBJ1-1,TRBD1,few,CASSWTGTGFPEAFF,TGCGCCAGCAGCTGGACCGGGACAGGGTTCCCTGAAGCTTTCTTT
TRBV30,TRBJ1-1,-,-,CAWSVGGRTEAFF,TGTGCCTGGAGTGTCGGGGGTCGCACTGAAGCTTTCTTT
TRBV5-4,TRBJ2-2,TRBD2,few,CASSLALAGGAGELFF,TGTGCCAGCAGCTTGGCACTAGCGGGGGGGGCCGGGGAGCTGTTTTTT
TRBV30,TRBJ1-3,TRBD1,-,CAWSRTGVGNTIYF,TGTGCCTGGAGTCGTACAGGGGTTGGAAACACCATATATTTT
TRBV14,TRBJ1-2,-,-,CASSRGGNYGYTF,TGTGCCAGCAGCCGGGGGGGTAACTATGGCTACACCTTC
TRBV9,TRBJ2-5,-,-,CASSRGPGANQETQYF,TGTGCCAGCAGTCGAGGCCCGGGAGCCAACCAAGAGACCCAGTACTTC
TRBV11-2,TRBJ2-7,-,-,CASSYRTGTAGHEQYF,TGTGCCAGCAGCTACCGCACAGGGACGGCGGGCCACGAGCAGTACTTC
TRBV5-1,TRBJ2-1,-,-,CASSLGGKPDNEQFF,TGCGCCAGCAGCTTAGGCGGAAAACCCGACAATGAGCAGTTCTTC
TRBV7-9,TRBJ2-7,-,-,CASSSRSSYEQYF,TGTGCCAGCAGCTCAAGGAGCTCCTACGAGCAGTACTTC
TRBV7-8,TRBJ1-2,-,-,CASSPHGQRGTYGYTF,TGTGCCAGCAGCCCCCATGGGCAGCGGGGGACCTATGGCTACACCTTC
TRBV3-1/TRBV3-2,TRBJ2-5,TRBD2,once,CASSQDRAGDQYF,TGTGCCAGCAGCCAAGATAGGGCGGGGGACCAGTACTTC